What follows is one TCR beta chain and its context. Its target is not known. The sample originates from a study of human T cells and chemical hapten exposure. Study context: Readings were taken at 6 days from patch tests that had applied 0.01% DPC to the upper back. Broader study findings: No alteration of TCRs above 1 in 1000 frequency was seen with DPC sensitization. Among expanded TCRs, significantly more large CDR3 similarity clusters formed than among controls.

The CDR3 runs 16 residues. CDR1 is SGHVS and CDR2 is FQNEAQ in the germline V gene. The V end was cut by 3 bases, the J end by 4 bases, with 17 bases between. As to time point: patch test 1, 2 weeks after DPC sensitization. Treatment meaning: therapeutic diphenylcyclopropenone sensitization with weekly scalp DPC. The library tagged individual cDNA molecules with unique molecular identifiers. TCRdb processed the RACE reads anew with MiXCR; each CDR3 protein has one entry. The top ten hold about 3.5% of the sample, which has tens of thousands of distinct CDR3 sequences, approximately 12% seen once. Material: whole blood, obtained in connection with sensitization to the hapten diphenylcyclopropenone (DPC). The chain has TRBV7-8 and TRBJ2-3, with D possibly being TRBD1 (5 bases). The clonotype originates from a woman aged 55-69 years with alopecia areata. Some clones in this sample may be carry-over from other donors' samples. The CDR3 here is CASSFWGKMKADTQYF. CDR3 bases: TGTGCCAGCAGCTTTTGGGGCAAAATGAAGGCAGATACGCAGTATTTT.